These 10 T cell receptor beta chains originate from one sample sequenced in a study of CD8 T cells in ankylosing spondylitis. TCRdb used MiXCR to reprocess the 5' RACE reads, holding one entry per CDR3 protein. The sample carries about 200,000 distinct CDR3 sequences, around 13% recorded once. The specimen sequenced was blood, either unsorted or a sorted T cell fraction (not recorded which). The receptors shown here come from a male donor with ankylosing spondylitis or in good health (not recorded which).

V gene TRBV14 combines with J gene TRBJ1-4; D gene unclear. The CDR3 is 16 residues long. Trimming stripped 0 bases from V and 3 bases from J, with 11 bases between. Germline V lookup: CDR1 SGHDN, CDR2 FVKESK. CDR3 DNA: TGTGCCAGCAGCCAAGATGAGGCGGTTTCTAATGAAAAACTGTTTTTT. This encodes CASSQDEAVSNEKLFF.

Turning to this clonotype: At one boundary the junction diverges from the germline segment, which might be a read error. V gene TRBV15 combines with J gene TRBJ2-7, with TRBD1 matching over 8 bases. From germline, CDR1 is LNHNV and CDR2 YYDKDF (reference sequence). This CDR3 is built from 13 residues. Here the CDR3 reads CATSRTGSSEQYF. As DNA, the CDR3 is TGTGCCACCTCAAGGACAGGGTCCTCCGAGCAGTACTTC.

The chain uses TRBV4-1 and TRBJ1-1; D is uncertain. This CDR3 spans 15 amino acids. Germline CDR1 and CDR2: MGHRA and YSYEKL. The V gene lost 1 base and the J gene lost 1 base, with 10 bases spanning the gap. The CDR3 spells CASSQVRPPNTEAFF. DNA of the CDR3: TGCGCCAGCAGCCAAGTCCGTCCTCCGAACACTGAAGCTTTCTTT.

The sample holds a few counts of this clonotype. The chain combines TRBV15 with TRBJ2-3; 8 bases fit TRBD2. Trimming at V came to 4 bases and at J to 2 bases, leaving 8 bases not matched to a gene. This CDR3 region has 16 residues. Germline V CDR1 and CDR2: LNHNV, YYDKDF (reference sequence). The DNA of the CDR3 is TGTGCCACCAGCACGAGAACTAGCGGACTCACAGATACGCAGTATTTT. Its translation: CATSTRTSGLTDTQYF. The full variable domain, rest sourced from reference TRBV15 and TRBJ2-3, is DAMVIQNPRYQVTQFGKPVTLSCSQTLNHNVMYWYQQKSSQAPKLLFHYYDKDFNNEADTPDNFQSRRPNTSFCFLDIRSPGLGDTAMYLCATSTRTSGLTDTQYFGPGTRLTVL.

This clonotype was picked up many times. This chain connects TRBV4-1 to TRBJ1-1; D possibly corresponds to TRBD1 (5 bases). Germline assignment: CDR1 MGHRA and CDR2 YSYEKL. The ends were cut back, 4 bases at V and 1 base at J, with 7 bases in the middle. The CDR3 totals 13 residues. CDR3 protein: CASSLGTNTEAFF. CDR3 DNA: TGCGCCAGCAGCCTGGGGACGAACACTGAAGCTTTCTTT.

This clonotype was detected many times. The chain uses TRBV5-1 and TRBJ2-1; D gene uncertain. Germline CDR1 SGHRS, CDR2 YFSETQ. V was shortened by 4 bases and J by 8 bases, with 16 bases between the two germline ends. The CDR3 spans 14 residues. This chain's CDR3 is CASSGWGLMDEQFF. CDR3 nucleotides: TGCGCCAGCAGCGGCTGGGGTCTAATGGATGAGCAGTTCTTC.

This clonotype was seen repeatedly, ten times or more. The chain has TRBV6-5 and TRBJ2-5; D uncertain. The germline V gene encodes CDR1 MNHEY and CDR2 SVGAGI. The V gene lost 5 bases and the J gene lost 4 bases, with 8 bases spanning the gap. The CDR3 is 12 amino acids. CDR3 residues: CASSAPPETQYF. Here the CDR3 DNA reads TGTGCCAGCAGTGCCCCCCCAGAGACCCAGTACTTC.

This clonotype was observed at least ten times. The rearrangement links TRBV27 to TRBJ2-7, with TRBD1 as a possible D gene (6 bases). V shed 3 bases and J shed 5 bases, with 11 bases lying between them. The germline gives CDR1 MNHEY, CDR2 SMNVEV (reference sequence). The CDR3 runs to 13 residues. DNA for the CDR3: TGTGCCAGCAGTTTGCGGACAGCCAACGAGCAGTACTTC. Its translation is CASSLRTANEQYF.

This clonotype was observed a few times. This chain uses TRBV7-9 with TRBJ1-1; no definite D call. The germline V and J ends were trimmed by 1 base and 7 bases, with 10 bases remaining between them. Germline V CDR1 and CDR2: SEHNR, FQNEAQ (reference sequence). The CDR3 is 13 amino acids. The CDR3 sequence is CASSLVSADEAFF. CDR3 nucleotides: TGTGCCAGCAGCTTAGTAAGTGCGGATGAAGCTTTCTTT.

The chain joins TRBV21-1 to TRBJ2-1; the table calls TRBD2, which could not be checked here. TRBV21-1 is noted as a pseudogene. This CDR3 comprises 18 residues. The DNA for the CDR3 is TGTGCCAGCAGCTCAAGGCGGAAACGGGAGGGCCTCTACAATGAGCAGTTCTTC. Protein sequence: CASSSRRKREGLYNEQFF.